A single sample gave rise to the 10 T cell receptor beta chains below, sequenced in a study of OX40 agonist ivuxolimab in advanced cancers. The table came from immunoSEQ multiplex PCR; TCRdb's copy has only in-frame clones and leaves some out. The sample lists approximately 99,000 clones, about 91% occurring once. Source: CD4+ or CD8+ T cells sorted from blood, taken in a trial of the OX40 agonist ivuxolimab. Source of these receptors: an adult with an advanced solid tumor such as melanoma, head and neck, liver or kidney cancer.

In this sample, this clone turned up once. The chain has TRBV2 and TRBJ1-3; 8 positions match TRBD1. Germline lookup yields CDR1 SNHLY and CDR2 FYNNEI. The ends lost 3 bases at V and 7 bases at J; junction bases unmatched: 8. The CDR3 runs 15 residues. The CDR3 coding sequence is TGTGCCAGCAGTGATGATCGGACAGGGCTGAACACCATATATTTT. It is translated as CASSDDRTGLNTIYF.

The J gene is TRBJ1-2, the V gene TRBV5-6; tentatively, D is TRBD1 (6 bases). Trimming pared 0 bases from V and 7 bases from J, leaving 19 bases between. The germline V gene encodes CDR1 SGHDT and CDR2 YYEEEE. This CDR3 is built from 16 residues. This CDR3 is CASSLGLTGIRGGYTF. The DNA of the CDR3 is TGTGCCAGCAGCTTGGGCCTCACAGGGATTAGGGGTGGCTACACCTTC.

This rearrangement joins TRBV2 to TRBJ2-7; 10 bases agree with TRBD1. Germline V lookup: CDR1 SNHLY, CDR2 FYNNEI. The CDR3 consists of 13 residues. The J segment lost 4 bases and the V segment lost 6 bases, leaving 3 bases of the junction unmatched. DNA of the CDR3: TGTGCCAGCAGGACAGGGGGCGGGTACGAGCAGTACTTC. The encoded protein is CASRTGGGYEQYF.

The V and J genes are TRBV25-1 and TRBJ2-3, with 10 nucleotides matching TRBD1. Unmatched junction bases numbered 12, after V lost 6 bases and J lost 3 bases. The CDR3 loop spans 17 amino acids. Germline V gene lookup returns CDR1 MGHDK and CDR2 SYGVNS. The CDR3 loop is CASSPLGTGEVTDTQYF. DNA for the CDR3: TGTGCCAGCAGCCCCCTCGGGACAGGGGAGGTAACAGATACGCAGTATTTT.

J is TRBJ2-3 and V is TRBV7-2, with 9 bases lining up with TRBD2. Germline lookup yields CDR1 SGHTA and CDR2 FQGNSA. The ends lost 5 bases at V and 8 bases at J; junction bases unmatched: 8. The length of the CDR3 is 14 residues. This CDR3 reads CASSEGTSRPTQYF. As DNA, the CDR3 is TGTGCCAGCAGCGAAGGGACTAGCAGGCCTACGCAGTATTTT.

The chain combines TRBV5-6 with TRBJ2-5; D is perhaps TRBD2 (6 bases). The germline V and J ends were trimmed by 0 bases and 5 bases, with 17 bases remaining between them. Germline V CDR1 and CDR2: SGHDT, YYEEEE. The CDR3 is 16 residues long. The CDR3 here is CASSLAGHRGGETQYF. The CDR3 bases are TGTGCCAGCAGCTTGGCCGGCCATCGCGGAGGGGAGACCCAGTACTTC.

The V and J genes are TRBV6-6 and TRBJ1-1; unclear D gene. The CDR3 loop spans 13 amino acids. In germline, CDR1 is MNHNY, CDR2 SVGAGI (reference sequence). The V end was cut by 6 bases, the J end by 2 bases, with 10 bases between. This chain's CDR3 is CASSEVSNTEAFF. CDR3 DNA sequence: TGTGCCAGCAGCGAAGTCTCTAACACTGAAGCTTTCTTT.

A remark on this clone: The sample holds other DNA sequences that translate to the same CDR3. CDR3 protein: CASSYRQGGTDTQYF. The CDR3 nucleotides read TGTGCCAGCAGCTATCGACAGGGGGGTACAGATACGCAGTATTTT. The chain employs TRBV14 and TRBJ2-3; 9 bases align to TRBD1. The CDR3 extends over 15 amino acids. Trimming cost V 5 bases and J 3 bases; bases outside gene matches: 6. The germline gives CDR1 SGHDN, CDR2 FVKESK.

Notes on this clone: The germline gene is not matched at one end of the junction; a read error may be the cause. The chain joins TRBV2 to TRBJ2-7; D remains ambiguous. The CDR3 is 11 residues long. Germline values: CDR1 SNHLY, CDR2 FYNNEI. CDR3 coding DNA: TGTGCCAGCAGCCTGGCGGCAGGCCGGACCTTC. It codes for CASSLAAGRTF.

The J gene is TRBJ1-1, the V gene TRBV6-6; 7 nucleotides line up with TRBD1. CDR3 length: 16 amino acids. Trimming cost V 5 bases and J 0 bases; bases outside gene matches: 9. Germline CDR1 is MNHNY and CDR2 is SVGAGI (reference sequence). The CDR3 region is CASSTERGQVNTEAFF. DNA for the CDR3: TGTGCCAGCAGTACGGAAAGGGGGCAAGTGAACACTGAAGCTTTCTTT.